The entry below describes one T cell receptor beta chain. This specimen belongs to a study of T cell changes during pregnancy in multiple sclerosis. The assay was immunoSEQ multiplex PCR, and TCRdb's table has in-frame clones only and misses some. The table includes roughly 85,000 clones, roughly 92% detected once. The sequence was obtained from a female donor with multiple sclerosis, enrolled in a pregnancy study. The sequencing used peripheral blood, collected in the first trimester of pregnancy.

The CDR3 loop is CASSGSGTGGYEQYF. The CDR3 nucleotides are TGTGCCAGCAGTGGTTCCGGGACAGGGGGCTACGAGCAGTACTTC. V usage is TRBV6-5 and J usage is TRBJ2-7, with 11 bases identical to TRBD1. The CDR3 is made up of 15 amino acids. Losses at the gene ends were 5 bases for V and 3 bases for J; bases not matched to a gene: 6. Germline assignment: CDR1 MNHEY and CDR2 SVGAGI.